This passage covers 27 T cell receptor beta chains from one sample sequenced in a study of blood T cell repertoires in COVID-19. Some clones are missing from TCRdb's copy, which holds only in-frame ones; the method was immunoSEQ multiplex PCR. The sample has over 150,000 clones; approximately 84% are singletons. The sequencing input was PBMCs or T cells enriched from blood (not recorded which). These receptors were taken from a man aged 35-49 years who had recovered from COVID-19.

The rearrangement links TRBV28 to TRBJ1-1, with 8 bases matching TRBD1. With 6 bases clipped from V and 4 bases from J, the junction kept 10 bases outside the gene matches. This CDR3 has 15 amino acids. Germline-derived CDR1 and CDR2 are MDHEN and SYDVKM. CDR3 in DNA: TGTGCCAGCAGACGGCCCAGGGGGCGGGGCACTGAAGCTTTCTTT. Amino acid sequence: CASRRPRGRGTEAFF. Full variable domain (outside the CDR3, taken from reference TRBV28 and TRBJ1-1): DVKVTQSSRYLVKRTGEKVFLECVQDMDHENMFWYRQDPGLGLRLIYFSYDVKMKEKGDIPEGYSVSREKKERFSLILESASTNQTSMYLCASRRPRGRGTEAFFGQGTRLTVV.

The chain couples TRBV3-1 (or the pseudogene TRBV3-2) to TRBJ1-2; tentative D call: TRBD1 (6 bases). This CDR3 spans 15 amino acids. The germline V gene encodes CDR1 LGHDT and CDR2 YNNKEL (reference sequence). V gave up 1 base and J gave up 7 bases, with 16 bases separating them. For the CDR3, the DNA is TGTGCCAGCAGCCAAGTAGGCCAGGGGAAGGGTGGCTACACCTTC. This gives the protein CASSQVGQGKGGYTF.

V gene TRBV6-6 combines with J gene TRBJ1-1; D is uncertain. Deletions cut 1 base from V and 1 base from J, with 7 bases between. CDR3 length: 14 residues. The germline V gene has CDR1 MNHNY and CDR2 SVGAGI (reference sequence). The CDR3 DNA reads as TGTGCCAGCAGTTACTTGGCAGGGAACACTGAAGCTTTCTTT. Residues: CASSYLAGNTEAFF.

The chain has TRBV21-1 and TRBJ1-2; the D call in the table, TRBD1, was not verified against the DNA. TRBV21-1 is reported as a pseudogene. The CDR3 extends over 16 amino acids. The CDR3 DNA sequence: TGTGCCAGCAGCCCTCGACACTCCCTTACCCACTATGGCTACACCTTC. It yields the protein CASSPRHSLTHYGYTF.

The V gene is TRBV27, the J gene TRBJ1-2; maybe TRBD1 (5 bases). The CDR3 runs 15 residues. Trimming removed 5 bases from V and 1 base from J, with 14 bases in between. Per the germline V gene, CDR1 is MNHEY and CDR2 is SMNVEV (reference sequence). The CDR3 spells CASSPSGTVNYGYTF. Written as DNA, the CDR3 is TGTGCCAGCAGTCCCTCCGGGACTGTTAACTATGGCTACACCTTC.

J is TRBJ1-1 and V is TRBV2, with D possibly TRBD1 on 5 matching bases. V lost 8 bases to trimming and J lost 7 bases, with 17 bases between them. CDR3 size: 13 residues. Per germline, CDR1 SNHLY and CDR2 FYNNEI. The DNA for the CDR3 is TGTGCCAGCGTCCTCCAGCAGGGTTTTGAAGCTTTCTTT. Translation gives CASVLQQGFEAFF.

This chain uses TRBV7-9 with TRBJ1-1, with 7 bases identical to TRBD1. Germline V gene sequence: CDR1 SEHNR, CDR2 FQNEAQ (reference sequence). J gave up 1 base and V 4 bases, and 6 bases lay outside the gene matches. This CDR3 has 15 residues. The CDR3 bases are TGTGCCAGCAGCTCCCTTGACAGGGCGAACACTGAAGCTTTCTTT. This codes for CASSSLDRANTEAFF.

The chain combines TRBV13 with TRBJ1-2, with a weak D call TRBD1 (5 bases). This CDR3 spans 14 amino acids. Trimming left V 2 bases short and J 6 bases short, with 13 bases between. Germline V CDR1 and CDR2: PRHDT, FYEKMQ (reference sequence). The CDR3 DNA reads TGTGCCAGCAGCTTAAATCGTATAGGGGATGGCTACACCTTC. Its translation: CASSLNRIGDGYTF. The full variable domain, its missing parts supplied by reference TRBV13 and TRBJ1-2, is AAGVIQSPRHLIKEKRETATLKCYPIPRHDTVYWYQQGPGQDPQFLISFYEKMQSDKGSIPDRFSAQQFSDYHSELNMSSLELGDSALYFCASSLNRIGDGYTFGSGTRLTVV.

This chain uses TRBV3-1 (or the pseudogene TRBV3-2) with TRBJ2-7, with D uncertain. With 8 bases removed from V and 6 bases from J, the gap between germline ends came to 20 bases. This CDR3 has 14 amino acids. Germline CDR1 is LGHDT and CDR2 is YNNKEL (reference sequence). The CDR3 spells CASYLDPAPREQYF. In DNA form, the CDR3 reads TGTGCCAGCTACCTAGACCCGGCGCCTCGCGAGCAGTACTTC.

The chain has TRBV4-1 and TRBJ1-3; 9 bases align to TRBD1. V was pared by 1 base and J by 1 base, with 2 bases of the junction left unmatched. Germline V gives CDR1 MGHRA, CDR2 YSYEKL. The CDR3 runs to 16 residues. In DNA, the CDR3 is TGCGCCAGCAGCCAAGTGGGACAGGGTTCTGGAAACACCATATATTTT. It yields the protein CASSQVGQGSGNTIYF.

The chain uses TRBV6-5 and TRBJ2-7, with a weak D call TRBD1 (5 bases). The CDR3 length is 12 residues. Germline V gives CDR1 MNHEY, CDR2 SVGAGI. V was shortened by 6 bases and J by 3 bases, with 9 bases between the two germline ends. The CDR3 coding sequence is TGTGCCAGCAGCCCGACAGTCTACGAGCAGTACTTC. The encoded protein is CASSPTVYEQYF.

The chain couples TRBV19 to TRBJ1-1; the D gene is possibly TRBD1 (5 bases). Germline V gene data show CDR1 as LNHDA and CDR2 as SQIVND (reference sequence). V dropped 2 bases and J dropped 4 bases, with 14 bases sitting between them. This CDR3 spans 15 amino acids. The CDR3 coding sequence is TGTGCCAGTAGTATATCCCAGGGTTGGGCCACTGAAGCTTTCTTT. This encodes CASSISQGWATEAFF. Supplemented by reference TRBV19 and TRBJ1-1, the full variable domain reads DGGITQSPKYLFRKEGQNVTLSCEQNLNHDAMYWYRQDPGQGLRLIYYSQIVNDFQKGDIAEGYSVSREKKESFPLTVTSAQKNPTAFYLCASSISQGWATEAFFGQGTRLTVV.

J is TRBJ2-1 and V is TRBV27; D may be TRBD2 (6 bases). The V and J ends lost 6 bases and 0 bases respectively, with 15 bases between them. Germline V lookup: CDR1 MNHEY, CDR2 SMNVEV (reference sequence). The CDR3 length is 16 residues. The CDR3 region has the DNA TGTGCCAGCAGCCCAGTGGCGGGGAGCTCCTACAATGAGCAGTTCTTC. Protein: CASSPVAGSSYNEQFF.

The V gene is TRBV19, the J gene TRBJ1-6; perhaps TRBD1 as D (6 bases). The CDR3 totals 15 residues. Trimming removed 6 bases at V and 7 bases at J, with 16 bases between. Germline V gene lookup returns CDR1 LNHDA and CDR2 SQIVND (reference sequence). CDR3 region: CASRPVQGDNSPLHF. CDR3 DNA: TGTGCCAGTAGACCGGTACAGGGTGACAATTCACCCCTCCACTTT.

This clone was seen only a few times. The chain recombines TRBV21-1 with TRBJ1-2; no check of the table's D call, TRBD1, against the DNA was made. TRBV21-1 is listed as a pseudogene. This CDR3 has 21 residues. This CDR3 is CASSKLTCFLDRGTANYGYTF. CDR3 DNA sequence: TGTGCCAGCAGCAAACTTACTTGCTTTTTAGACAGGGGAACAGCTAACTATGGCTACACCTTC.

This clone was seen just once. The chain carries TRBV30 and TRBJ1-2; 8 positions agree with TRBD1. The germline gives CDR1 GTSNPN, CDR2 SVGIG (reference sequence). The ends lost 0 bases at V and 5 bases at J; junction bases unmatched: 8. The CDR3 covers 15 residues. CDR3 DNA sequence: TGTGCCTGGAGTGTACCAGGGGGCATCTGGTATGGCTACACCTTC. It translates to CAWSVPGGIWYGYTF.

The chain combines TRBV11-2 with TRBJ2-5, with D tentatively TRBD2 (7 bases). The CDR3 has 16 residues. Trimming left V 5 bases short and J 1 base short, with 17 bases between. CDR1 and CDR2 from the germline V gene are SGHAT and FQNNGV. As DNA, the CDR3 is TGTGCCAGCAGCCAACTAGGGGGGGGCCTCCAAGAGACCCAGTACTTC. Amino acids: CASSQLGGGLQETQYF.

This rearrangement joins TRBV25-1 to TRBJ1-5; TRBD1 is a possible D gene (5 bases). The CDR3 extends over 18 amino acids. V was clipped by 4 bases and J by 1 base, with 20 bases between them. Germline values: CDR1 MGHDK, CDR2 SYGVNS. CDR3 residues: CASSADPSNRPSNQPQHF. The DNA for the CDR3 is TGTGCCAGCAGTGCAGATCCCAGCAACAGGCCGAGCAATCAGCCCCAGCATTTT.

The CDR3 DNA reads TGCAGCGTTCATCTGACAGGGCGCTTCTATGGCTACACCTTC. This encodes CSVHLTGRFYGYTF. V is TRBV29-1 and J is TRBJ1-2; 7 positions match TRBD1. V lost 5 bases to trimming and J lost 4 bases; unmatched junction nucleotides: 10. The CDR3 loop spans 14 amino acids. Germline V gives CDR1 SQVTM, CDR2 ANQGSEA.

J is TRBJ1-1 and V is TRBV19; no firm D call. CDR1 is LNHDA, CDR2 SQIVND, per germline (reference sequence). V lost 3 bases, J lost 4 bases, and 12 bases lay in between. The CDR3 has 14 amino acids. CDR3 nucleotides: TGTGCCAGTAGTATGGCGGGAGGAGGCACTGAAGCTTTCTTT. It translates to CASSMAGGGTEAFF.

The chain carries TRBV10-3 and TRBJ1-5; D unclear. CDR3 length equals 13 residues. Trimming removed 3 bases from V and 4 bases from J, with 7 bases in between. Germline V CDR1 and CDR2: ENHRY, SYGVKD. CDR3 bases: TGTGCCATCAGTGACGAGTGGAATCAGCCCCAGCATTTT. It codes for CAISDEWNQPQHF.

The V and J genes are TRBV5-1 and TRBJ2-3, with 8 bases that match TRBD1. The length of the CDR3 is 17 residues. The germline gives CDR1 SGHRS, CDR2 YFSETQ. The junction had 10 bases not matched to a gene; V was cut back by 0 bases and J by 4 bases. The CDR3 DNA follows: TGCGCCAGCAGCTTGGATAATCGCAGGGGGCGCGCAGATACGCAGTATTTT. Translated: CASSLDNRRGRADTQYF.

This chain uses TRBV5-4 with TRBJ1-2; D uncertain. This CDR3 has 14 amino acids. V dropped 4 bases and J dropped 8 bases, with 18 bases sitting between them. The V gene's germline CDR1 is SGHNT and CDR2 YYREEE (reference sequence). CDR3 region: CASSPGGPSKGYTF. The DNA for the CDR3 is TGTGCCAGCAGCCCCGGTGGTCCATCTAAGGGCTACACCTTC.

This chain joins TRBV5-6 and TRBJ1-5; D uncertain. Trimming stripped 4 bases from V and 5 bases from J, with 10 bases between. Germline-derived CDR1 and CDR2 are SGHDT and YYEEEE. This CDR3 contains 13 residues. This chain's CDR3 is CASSRLAYQPQHF. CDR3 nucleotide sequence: TGTGCCAGCAGCCGCCTGGCCTATCAGCCCCAGCATTTT.

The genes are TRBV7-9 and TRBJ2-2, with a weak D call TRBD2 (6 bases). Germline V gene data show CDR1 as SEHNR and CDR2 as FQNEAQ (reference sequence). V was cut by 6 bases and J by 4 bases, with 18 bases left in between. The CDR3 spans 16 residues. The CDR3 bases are TGTGCCAGCAGGTTCGACCGGGGGTCGGGCACCGGGGAGCTGTTTTTT. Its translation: CASRFDRGSGTGELFF.

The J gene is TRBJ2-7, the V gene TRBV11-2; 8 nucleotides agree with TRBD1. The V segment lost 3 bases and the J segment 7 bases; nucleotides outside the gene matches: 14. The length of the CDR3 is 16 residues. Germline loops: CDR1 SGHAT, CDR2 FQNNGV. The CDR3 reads CASSFLPRQGAGEQYF. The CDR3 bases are TGTGCCAGCAGCTTTCTCCCGCGGCAGGGGGCGGGGGAGCAGTACTTC.

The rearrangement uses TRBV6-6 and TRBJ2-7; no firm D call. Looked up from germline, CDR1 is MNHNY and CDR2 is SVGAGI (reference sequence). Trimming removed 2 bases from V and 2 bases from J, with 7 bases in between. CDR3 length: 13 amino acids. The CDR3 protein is CASSYKSAYEQYF. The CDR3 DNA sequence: TGTGCCAGCAGTTACAAGTCAGCCTACGAGCAGTACTTC.